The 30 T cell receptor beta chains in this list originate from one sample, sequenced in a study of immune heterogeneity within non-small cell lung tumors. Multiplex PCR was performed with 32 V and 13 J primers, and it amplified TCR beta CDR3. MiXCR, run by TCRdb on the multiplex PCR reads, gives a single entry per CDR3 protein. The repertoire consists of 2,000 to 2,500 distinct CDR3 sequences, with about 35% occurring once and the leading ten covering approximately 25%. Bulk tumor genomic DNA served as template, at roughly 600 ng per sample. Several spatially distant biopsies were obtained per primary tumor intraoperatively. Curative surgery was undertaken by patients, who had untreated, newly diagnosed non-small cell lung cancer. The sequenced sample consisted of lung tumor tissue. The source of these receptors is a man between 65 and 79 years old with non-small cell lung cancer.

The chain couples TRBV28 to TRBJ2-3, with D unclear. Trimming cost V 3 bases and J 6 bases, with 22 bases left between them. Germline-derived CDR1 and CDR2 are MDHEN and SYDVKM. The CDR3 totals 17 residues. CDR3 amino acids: CASSLFGLMASLDTQYF. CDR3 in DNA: TGTGCCAGCAGTTTGTTTGGCCTTATGGCGTCGCTGGATACGCAGTATTTT.

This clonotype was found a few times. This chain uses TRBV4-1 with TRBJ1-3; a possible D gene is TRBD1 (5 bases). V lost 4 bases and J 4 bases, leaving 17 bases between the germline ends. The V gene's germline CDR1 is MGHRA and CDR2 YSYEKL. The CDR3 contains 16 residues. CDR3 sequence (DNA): TGCGCCAGCAGCCTCAGGGAAGTGTCATCCGGAAACACCATATATTTT. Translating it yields CASSLREVSSGNTIYF.

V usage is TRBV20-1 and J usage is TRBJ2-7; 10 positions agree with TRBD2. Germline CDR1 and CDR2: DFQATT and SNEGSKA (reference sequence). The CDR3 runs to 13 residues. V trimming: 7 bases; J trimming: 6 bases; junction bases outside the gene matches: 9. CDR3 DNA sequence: TGCAGTGTTCGAGCGGGGGGGACGTTCGAGCAGTACTTC. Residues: CSVRAGGTFEQYF.

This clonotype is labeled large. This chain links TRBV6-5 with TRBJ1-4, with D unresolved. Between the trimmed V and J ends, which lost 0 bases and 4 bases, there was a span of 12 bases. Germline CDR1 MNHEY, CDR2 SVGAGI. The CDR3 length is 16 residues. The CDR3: CASSYSWGRLNEKLFF. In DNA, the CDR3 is TGTGCCAGCAGTTACTCGTGGGGTCGGCTTAATGAAAAACTGTTTTTT.

This CDR3 reads CASSPAGTSSTDTQYF. CDR3 coding DNA: TGTGCCAGCAGCCCAGCCGGGACCAGCAGCACAGATACGCAGTATTTT. The rearrangement joins TRBV5-4 to TRBJ2-3; D might be TRBD1 or TRBD2, each matching 5 bases. Germline V gene lookup returns CDR1 SGHNT and CDR2 YYREEE (reference sequence). This CDR3 is built from 16 residues. The V gene lost 4 bases and the J gene lost 0 bases, with 15 bases spanning the gap.

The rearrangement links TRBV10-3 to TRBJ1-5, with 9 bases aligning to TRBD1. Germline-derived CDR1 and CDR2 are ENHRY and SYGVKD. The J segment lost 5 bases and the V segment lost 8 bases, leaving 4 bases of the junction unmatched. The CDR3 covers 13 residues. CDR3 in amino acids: CAIGWTGDQPQHF. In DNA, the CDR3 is TGTGCCATCGGTTGGACAGGGGATCAGCCCCAGCATTTT.

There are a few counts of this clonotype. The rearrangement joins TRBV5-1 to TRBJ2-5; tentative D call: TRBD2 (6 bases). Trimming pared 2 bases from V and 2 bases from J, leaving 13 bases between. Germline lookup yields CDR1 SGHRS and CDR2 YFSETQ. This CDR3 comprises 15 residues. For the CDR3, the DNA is TGCGCCAGCAGCTTTGGAGGGGTAGGTCAAGAGACCCAGTACTTC. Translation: CASSFGGVGQETQYF.

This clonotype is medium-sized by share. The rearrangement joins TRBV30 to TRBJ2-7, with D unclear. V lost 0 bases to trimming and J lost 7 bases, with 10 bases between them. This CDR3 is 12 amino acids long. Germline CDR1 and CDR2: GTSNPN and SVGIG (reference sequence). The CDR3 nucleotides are TGTGCCTGGAGTGTAGTAGGTTGGGAGCAGTACTTC. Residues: CAWSVVGWEQYF.

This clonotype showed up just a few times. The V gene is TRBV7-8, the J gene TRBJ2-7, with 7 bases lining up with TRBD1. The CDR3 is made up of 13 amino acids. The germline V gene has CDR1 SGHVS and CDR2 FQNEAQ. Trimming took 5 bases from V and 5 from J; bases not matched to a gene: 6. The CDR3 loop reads CASSPGTANEQYF. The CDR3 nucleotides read TGTGCCAGCAGCCCGGGGACAGCAAACGAGCAGTACTTC.

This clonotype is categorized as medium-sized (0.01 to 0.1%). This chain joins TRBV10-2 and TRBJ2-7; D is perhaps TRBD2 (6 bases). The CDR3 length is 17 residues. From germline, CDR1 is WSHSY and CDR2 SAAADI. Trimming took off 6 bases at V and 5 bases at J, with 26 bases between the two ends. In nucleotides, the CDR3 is TGCGCCAGCAGGGACCCAGGGAGGCCGGACCTAACCCACGAGCAGTACTTC. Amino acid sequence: CASRDPGRPDLTHEQYF.

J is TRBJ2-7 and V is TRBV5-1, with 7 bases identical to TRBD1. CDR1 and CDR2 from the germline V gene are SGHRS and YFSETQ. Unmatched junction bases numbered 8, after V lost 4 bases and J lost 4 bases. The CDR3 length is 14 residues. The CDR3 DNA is TGCGCCAGCAGCCCTCGACAGGGTGGTTACGAGCAGTACTTC. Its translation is CASSPRQGGYEQYF.

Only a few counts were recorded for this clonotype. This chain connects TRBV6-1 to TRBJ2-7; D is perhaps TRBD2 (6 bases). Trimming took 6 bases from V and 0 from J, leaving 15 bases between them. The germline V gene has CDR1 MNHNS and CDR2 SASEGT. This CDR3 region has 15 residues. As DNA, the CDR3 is TGTGCCAGCAGCCGGGACTTGGGAATCTCCTACGAGCAGTACTTC. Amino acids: CASSRDLGISYEQYF.

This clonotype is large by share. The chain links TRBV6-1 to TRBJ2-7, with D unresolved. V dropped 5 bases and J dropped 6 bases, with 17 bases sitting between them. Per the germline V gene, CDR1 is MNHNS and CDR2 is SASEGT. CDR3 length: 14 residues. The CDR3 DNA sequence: TGTGCCAGCAGTCTGGTCCCCAATATGGGCGAGCAGTACTTC. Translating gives CASSLVPNMGEQYF.

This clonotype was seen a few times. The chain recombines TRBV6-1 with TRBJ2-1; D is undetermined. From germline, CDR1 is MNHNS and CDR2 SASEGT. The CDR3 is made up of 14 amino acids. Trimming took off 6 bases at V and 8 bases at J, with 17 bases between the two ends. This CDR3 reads CASRRTAATDEQFF. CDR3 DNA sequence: TGTGCCAGCAGACGGACCGCCGCGACGGATGAGCAGTTCTTC.

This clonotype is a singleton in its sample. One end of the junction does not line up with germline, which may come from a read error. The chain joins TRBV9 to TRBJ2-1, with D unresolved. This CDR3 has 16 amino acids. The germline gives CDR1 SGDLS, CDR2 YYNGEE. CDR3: CSSSVGLRMGYNEQFF. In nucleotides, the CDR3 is TGTTCCAGCAGCGTAGGTTTACGGATGGGCTACAATGAGCAGTTCTTC.

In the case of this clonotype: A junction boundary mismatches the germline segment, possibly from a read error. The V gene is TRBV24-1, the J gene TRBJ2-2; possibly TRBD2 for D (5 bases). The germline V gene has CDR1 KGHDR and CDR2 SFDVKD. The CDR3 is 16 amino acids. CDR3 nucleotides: TGTGCCACCAGTGACCCCGGACTGGCGAACCCCGGGGAGCTGTTTTTT. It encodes CATSDPGLANPGELFF.

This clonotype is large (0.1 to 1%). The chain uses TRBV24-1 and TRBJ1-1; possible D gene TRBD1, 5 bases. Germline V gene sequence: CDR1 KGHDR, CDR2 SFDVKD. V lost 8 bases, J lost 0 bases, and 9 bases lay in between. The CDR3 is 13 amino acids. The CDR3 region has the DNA TGTGCCACCATGGGGACGGTGAACACTGAAGCTTTCTTT. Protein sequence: CATMGTVNTEAFF.

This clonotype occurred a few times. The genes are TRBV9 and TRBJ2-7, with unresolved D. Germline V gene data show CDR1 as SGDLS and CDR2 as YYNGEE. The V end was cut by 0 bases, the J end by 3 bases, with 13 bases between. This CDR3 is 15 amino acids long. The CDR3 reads CASSVEGNPYYEQYF. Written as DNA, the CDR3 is TGTGCCAGCAGCGTAGAGGGTAACCCCTACTACGAGCAGTACTTC.

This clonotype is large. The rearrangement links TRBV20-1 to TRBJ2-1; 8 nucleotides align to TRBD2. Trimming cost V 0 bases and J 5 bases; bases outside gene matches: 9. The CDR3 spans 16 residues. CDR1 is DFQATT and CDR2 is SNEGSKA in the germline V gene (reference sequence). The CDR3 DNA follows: TGCAGTGCTAGAGATCCTCTGGCGGGAGGAAACAATGAGCAGTTCTTC. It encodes CSARDPLAGGNNEQFF.

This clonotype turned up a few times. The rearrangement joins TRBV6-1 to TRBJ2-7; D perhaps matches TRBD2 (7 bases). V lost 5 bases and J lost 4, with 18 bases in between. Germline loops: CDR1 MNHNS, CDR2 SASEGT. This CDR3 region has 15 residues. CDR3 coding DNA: TGTGCCAGCAGTTGGGGGGGCCACGGGGTATACGAGCAGTACTTC. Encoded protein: CASSWGGHGVYEQYF.

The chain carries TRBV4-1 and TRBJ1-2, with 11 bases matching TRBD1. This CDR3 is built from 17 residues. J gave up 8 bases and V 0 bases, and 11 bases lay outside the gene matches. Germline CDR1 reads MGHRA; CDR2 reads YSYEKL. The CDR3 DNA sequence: TGCGCCAGCAGCCAAGATATGGGGACAGGGGGGTCGACCGGCTACACCTTC. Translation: CASSQDMGTGGSTGYTF.

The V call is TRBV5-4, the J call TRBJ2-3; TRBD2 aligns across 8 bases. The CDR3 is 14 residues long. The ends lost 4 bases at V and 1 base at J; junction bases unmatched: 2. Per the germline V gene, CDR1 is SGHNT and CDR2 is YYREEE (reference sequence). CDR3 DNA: TGTGCCAGCAGCCTTAGCGGGGGCACAGATACGCAGTATTTT. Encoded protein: CASSLSGGTDTQYF.

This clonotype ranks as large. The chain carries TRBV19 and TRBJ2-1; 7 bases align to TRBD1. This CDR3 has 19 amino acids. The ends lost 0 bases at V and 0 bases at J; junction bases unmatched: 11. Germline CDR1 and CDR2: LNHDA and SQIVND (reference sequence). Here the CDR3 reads CASSIDGDRPYGSYNEQFF. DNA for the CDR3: TGTGCCAGTAGTATAGATGGGGACAGACCCTACGGCTCCTACAATGAGCAGTTCTTC.

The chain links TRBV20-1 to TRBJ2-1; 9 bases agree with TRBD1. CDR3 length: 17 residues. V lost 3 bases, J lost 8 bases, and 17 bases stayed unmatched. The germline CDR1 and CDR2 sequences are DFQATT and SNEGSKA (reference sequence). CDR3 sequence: CSARPTTGQGLVHEQFF. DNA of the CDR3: TGCAGTGCTAGGCCGACAACGGGACAGGGATTGGTCCATGAGCAGTTCTTC.

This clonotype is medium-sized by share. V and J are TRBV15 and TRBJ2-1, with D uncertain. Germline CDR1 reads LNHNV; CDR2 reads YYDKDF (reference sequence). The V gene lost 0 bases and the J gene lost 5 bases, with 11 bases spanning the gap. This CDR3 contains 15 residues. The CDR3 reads CATSRDLGAHNEQFF. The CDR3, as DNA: TGTGCCACCAGCAGAGATCTAGGAGCCCACAATGAGCAGTTCTTC. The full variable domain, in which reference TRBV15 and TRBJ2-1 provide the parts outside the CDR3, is DAMVIQNPRYQVTQFGKPVTLSCSQTLNHNVMYWYQQKSSQAPKLLFHYYDKDFNNEADTPDNFQSRRPNTSFCFLDIRSPGLGDTAMYLCATSRDLGAHNEQFFGPGTRLTVL.

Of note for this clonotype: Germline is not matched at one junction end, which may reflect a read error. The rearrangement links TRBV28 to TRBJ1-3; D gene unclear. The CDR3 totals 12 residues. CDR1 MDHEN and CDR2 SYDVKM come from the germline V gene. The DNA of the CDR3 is TGTTCCAGTGGGATCTCTGGAAACACCATATATTTT. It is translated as CSSGISGNTIYF.

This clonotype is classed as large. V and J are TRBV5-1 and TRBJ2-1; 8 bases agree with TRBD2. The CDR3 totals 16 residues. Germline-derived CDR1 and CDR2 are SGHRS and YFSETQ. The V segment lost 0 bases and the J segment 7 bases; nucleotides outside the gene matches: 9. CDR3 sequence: CASSLGAGALGNEQFF. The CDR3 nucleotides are TGCGCCAGCAGCTTGGGAGCGGGGGCTTTAGGAAATGAGCAGTTCTTC. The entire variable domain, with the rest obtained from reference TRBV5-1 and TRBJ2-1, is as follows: KAGVTQTPRYLIKTRGQQVTLSCSPISGHRSVSWYQQTPGQGLQFLFEYFSETQRNKGNFPGRFSGRQFSNSRSEMNVSTLELGDSALYLCASSLGAGALGNEQFFGPGTRLTVL.

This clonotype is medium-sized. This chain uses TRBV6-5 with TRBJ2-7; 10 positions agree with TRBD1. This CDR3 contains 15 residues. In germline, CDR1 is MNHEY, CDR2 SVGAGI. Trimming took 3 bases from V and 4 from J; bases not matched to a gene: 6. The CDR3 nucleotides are TGTGCCAGCAGTTATCGCCGGGACAGGGGTTACGAGCAGTACTTC. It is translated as CASSYRRDRGYEQYF.

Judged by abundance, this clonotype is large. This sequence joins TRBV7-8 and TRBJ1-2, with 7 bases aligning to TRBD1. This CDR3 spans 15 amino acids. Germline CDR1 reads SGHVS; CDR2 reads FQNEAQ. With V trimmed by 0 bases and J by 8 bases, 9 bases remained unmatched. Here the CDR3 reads CASSLAPSAGGGYTF. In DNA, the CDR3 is TGTGCCAGCAGCTTAGCCCCCTCGGCAGGGGGAGGCTACACCTTC.

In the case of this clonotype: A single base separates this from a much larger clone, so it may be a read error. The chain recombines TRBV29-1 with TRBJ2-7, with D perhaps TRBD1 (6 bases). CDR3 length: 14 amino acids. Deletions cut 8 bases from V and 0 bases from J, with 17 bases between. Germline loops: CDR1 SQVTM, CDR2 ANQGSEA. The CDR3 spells CSSLGDTSSYEQYF. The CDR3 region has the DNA TGCAGCTCTCTCGGGGACACAAGCTCCTACGAGCAGTACTTC.